These T cell receptor beta chains were read from a single sample in a study of T cells in localized non-small cell lung cancer. TCRdb keeps only in-frame clones here, not all; method: immunoSEQ multiplex PCR. The repertoire holds about 1,200 clones, with around 28% as singletons. The input for sequencing was normal lung tissue next to the tumor, taken before any cancer treatment. The receptor source for this set is a man between 40 and 75 years old with stage II lung adenocarcinoma. Each CDR3 is given with its conserved first and last residue. The order of the fields is V gene, clone size, D gene, J gene, CDR3 protein, CDR3 DNA. The D gene is left open where the match is weak. Only some rows state a clone size, as once, few, many or a class for expanded clones.

TRBV11-3	many	TRBD2	TRBJ2-2	CASSLLAGVNTGELFF	TGTGCCAGCAGCCTGTTAGCGGGGGTTAACACCGGGGAGCTGTTTTTT
TRBV28	-	-	TRBJ1-1	CASGRQMNTEAFF	TGTGCCAGTGGGAGGCAAATGAACACTGAAGCTTTCTTT
TRBV5-1	few	-	TRBJ2-1	CASSPYSSYNEQFF	TGCGCCAGCAGCCCGTACAGCTCCTACAATGAGCAGTTCTTC
TRBV2	-	-	TRBJ1-1	CASRRDLNTEAFF	TGTGCCAGCAGAAGGGACCTGAACACTGAAGCTTTCTTT
TRBV19	once	-	TRBJ1-1	CASSISVRGTYLNTEAFF	TGTGCCAGTAGTATCAGCGTGAGGGGGACGTACCTGAACACTGAAGCTTTCTTT
TRBV30	-	-	TRBJ2-2	CAWSAEGGRTGELFF	TGTGCCTGGAGTGCAGAAGGGGGAAGAACCGGGGAGCTGTTTTTT
TRBV28	-	TRBD2	TRBJ2-1	CASGTVKRGENNEQFF	TGTGCCAGCGGAACTGTAAAGCGGGGGGAGAACAATGAGCAGTTCTTC
TRBV10-3	few	TRBD2	TRBJ2-7	CAISGLAGAGYEQYF	TGTGCCATCAGCGGATTAGCGGGGGCCGGCTACGAGCAGTACTTC
TRBV6-8	few	-	TRBJ2-5	CASSYSSARETQYF	TGTGCCAGCAGTTACTCCTCTGCTCGGGAGACCCAGTACTTC
TRBV6-8	medium-sized	-	TRBJ2-7	CASSLFSYEQYF	TGTGCCAGCAGTTTGTTCTCCTACGAGCAGTACTTC
TRBV6-8	-	TRBD2	TRBJ2-3	CASSDPGLGTDTQYF	TGTGCCAGCAGTGACCCGGGACTAGGAACAGATACGCAGTATTTT
TRBV30	few	-	TRBJ1-5	CAWSPGLSQQPQHF	TGTGCCTGGAGTCCGGGTTTGTCGCAACAGCCCCAGCATTTT
TRBV11-3	medium-sized	TRBD1	TRBJ2-7	CASSLSGTVNYEQYF	TGTGCCAGCAGCTTGTCCGGGACAGTAAATTACGAGCAGTACTTC
TRBV6-8	-	-	TRBJ1-5	CASSEHYEAWTKNAGMGNQPQHF	TGTGCCAGCAGCGAACATTACGAAGCGTGGACTAAAAATGCGGGTATGGGCAATCAGCCCCAGCATTTT
TRBV19	-	TRBD1	TRBJ2-2	CASKQGAAGELFF	TGTGCCAGTAAGCAGGGGGCGGCCGGGGAGCTGTTTTTT
TRBV11-3	-	TRBD2	TRBJ2-5	CASSQSGLAGGLEETQYF	TGTGCCAGCAGCCAATCCGGACTAGCGGGGGGACTCGAAGAGACCCAGTACTTC
TRBV4-1	medium-sized	TRBD2	TRBJ2-3	CASSLLLAGGSTDTQYF	TGCGCCAGCAGCCTCCTCCTAGCGGGGGGGAGCACAGATACGCAGTATTTT